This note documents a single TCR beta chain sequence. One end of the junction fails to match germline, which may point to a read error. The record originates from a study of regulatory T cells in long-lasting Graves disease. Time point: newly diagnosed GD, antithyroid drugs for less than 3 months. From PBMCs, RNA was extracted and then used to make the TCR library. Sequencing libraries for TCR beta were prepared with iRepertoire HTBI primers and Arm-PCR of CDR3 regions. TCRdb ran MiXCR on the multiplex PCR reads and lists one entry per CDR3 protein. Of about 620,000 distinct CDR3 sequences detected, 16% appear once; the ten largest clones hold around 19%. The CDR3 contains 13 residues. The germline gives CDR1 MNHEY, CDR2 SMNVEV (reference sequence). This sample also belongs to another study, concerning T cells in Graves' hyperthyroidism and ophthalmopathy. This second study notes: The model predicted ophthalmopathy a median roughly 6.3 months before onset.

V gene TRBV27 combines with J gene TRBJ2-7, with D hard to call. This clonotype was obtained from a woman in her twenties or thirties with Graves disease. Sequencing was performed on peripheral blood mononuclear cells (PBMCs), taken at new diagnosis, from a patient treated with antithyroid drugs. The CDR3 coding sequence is TGTGCCAGCAGCCCCCTGGGGTGGGCTGAGCAGCACTTC. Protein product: CASSPLGWAEQHF.